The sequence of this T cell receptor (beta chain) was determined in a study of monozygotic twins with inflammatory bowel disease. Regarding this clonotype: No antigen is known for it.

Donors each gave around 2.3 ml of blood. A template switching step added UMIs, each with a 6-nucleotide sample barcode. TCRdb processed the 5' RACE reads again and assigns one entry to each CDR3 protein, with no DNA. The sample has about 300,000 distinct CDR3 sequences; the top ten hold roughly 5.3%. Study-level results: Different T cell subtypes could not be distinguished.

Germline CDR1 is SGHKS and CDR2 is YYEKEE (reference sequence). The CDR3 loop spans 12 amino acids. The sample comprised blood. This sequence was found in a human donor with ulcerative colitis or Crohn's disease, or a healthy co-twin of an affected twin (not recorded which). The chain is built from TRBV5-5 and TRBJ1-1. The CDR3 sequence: CASSLGGGAAFF.